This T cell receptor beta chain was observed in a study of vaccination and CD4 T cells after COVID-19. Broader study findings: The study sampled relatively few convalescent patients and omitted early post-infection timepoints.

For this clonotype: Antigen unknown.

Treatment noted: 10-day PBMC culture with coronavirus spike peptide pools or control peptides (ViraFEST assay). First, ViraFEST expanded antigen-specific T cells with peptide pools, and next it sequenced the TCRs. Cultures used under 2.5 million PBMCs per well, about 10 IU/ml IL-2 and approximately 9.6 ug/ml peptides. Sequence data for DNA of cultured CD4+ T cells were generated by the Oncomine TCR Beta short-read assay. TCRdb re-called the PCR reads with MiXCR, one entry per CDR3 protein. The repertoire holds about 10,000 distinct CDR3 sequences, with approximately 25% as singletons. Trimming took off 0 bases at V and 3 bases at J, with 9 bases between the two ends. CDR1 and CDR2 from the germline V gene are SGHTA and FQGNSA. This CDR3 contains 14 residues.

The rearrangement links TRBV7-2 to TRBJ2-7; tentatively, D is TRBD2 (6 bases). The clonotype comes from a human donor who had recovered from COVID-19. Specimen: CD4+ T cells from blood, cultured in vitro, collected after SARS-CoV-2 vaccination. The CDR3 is CASSLARRGYEQYF. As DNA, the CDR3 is TGTGCCAGCAGCTTAGCCCGGCGGGGCTACGAGCAGTACTTC.